This T cell receptor (beta chain) emerged from a study of shared T cell receptors in the human thymus. The CDR3 is made up of 16 amino acids. Germline trimming cut 4 bases from V and 6 bases from J; bases unmatched to any gene: 12. Germline assignment: CDR1 LNHDA and CDR2 SQIVND (reference sequence). The data were produced by immunoSEQ multiplex PCR, yet TCRdb's version contains in-frame clones alone and is incomplete. The profile covers hundreds of thousands of clones, with roughly 85% appearing a single time and more than 0.01% taken by the ten largest. The same specimen was also included in a second study, on human thymus T cells. Turning to that study: From resections taken during corrective heart surgery, the thymus tissue was obtained. Repertoires from thymus and blood appeared to show biased V and J gene usage. Related studies found that unrelated individuals share highly overlapping thymic repertoires.

Sequenced: thymocytes. The source is a girl under two years old with a congenital heart defect. V gene TRBV19 combines with J gene TRBJ1-1; 9 bases match TRBD1. CDR3 in amino acids: CASSNLQGARLAEAFF. The DNA for the CDR3 is TGTGCCAGTAGTAATTTACAGGGGGCTAGGTTGGCTGAAGCTTTCTTT. Complete variable domain (other parts from reference TRBV19 and TRBJ1-1): DGGITQSPKYLFRKEGQNVTLSCEQNLNHDAMYWYRQDPGQGLRLIYYSQIVNDFQKGDIAEGYSVSREKKESFPLTVTSAQKNPTAFYLCASSNLQGARLAEAFFGQGTRLTVV.